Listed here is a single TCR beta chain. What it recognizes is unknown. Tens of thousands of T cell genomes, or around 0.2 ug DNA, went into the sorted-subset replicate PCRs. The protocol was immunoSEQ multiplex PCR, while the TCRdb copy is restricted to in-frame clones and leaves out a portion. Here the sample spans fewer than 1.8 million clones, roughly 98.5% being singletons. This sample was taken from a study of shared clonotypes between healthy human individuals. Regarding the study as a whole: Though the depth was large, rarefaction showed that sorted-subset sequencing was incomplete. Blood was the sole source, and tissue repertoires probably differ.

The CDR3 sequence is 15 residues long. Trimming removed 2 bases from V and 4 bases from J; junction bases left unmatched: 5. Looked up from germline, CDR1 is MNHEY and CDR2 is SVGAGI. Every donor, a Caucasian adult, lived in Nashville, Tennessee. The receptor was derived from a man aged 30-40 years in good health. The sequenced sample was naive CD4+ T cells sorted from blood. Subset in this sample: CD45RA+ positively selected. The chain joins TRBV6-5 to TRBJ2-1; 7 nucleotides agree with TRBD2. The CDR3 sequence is CASSYLPGGYNEQFF. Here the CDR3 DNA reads TGTGCCAGCAGTTACCTCCCGGGGGGATACAATGAGCAGTTCTTC.